This TCR beta chain is from a study of blood T cell repertoires in COVID-19. The CDR3 is 15 amino acids. Per germline, CDR1 LGHNA and CDR2 YSLEER. V shed 4 bases, J shed 5 bases, and the junction held 5 bases outside the gene matches. Libraries were prepared by immunoSEQ multiplex PCR; TCRdb keeps only in-frame clonotypes and omits some of them. The data contain more than 200,000 clones, 84% of them singletons. The TCR sequence derives from a woman older than 75 with COVID-19, enrolled during active disease. Sequencing used peripheral blood. The J gene is TRBJ1-6, the V gene TRBV4-3; TRBD1 aligns across 7 bases. The CDR3 DNA is TGCGCCAGCAGCCTCCTAGGGACAGATAATTCACCCCTCCACTTT. Amino acids: CASSLLGTDNSPLHF.